This T cell receptor (beta chain) was captured in a study of beta chain features in type 1 diabetes. Regarding the study as a whole: The naive, central memory and Treg TCRB repertoires looked more alike in patients than they did in healthy donors. Insertion counts at VDJ junctions were lower in type 1 diabetes patients, who also showed more deletions there.

The authors reverse transcribed all of the isolated RNA, so sequencing captured expressed TCRB transcripts. Data came from immunoSEQ multiplex PCR; TCRdb stores just in-frame clones and leaves some out. The top ten clones hold less than 1.5% of a sample with 200,000 to 250,000 clones, approximately 11% of them seen once. This clone was detected ten times or more. Its specificity is not known. Source material: central memory CD4+ T cells from blood. The receptor was isolated from a man aged 18 to 29 in good health.

In DNA form, the CDR3 reads TGTGCCAGCAGTCGTAGGCCTAGCGGGGAGCTGTTTTTT. Translating it yields CASSRRPSGELFF. The V gene is TRBV9, the J gene TRBJ2-2; D is undetermined. The ends were cut back, 5 bases at V and 7 bases at J, with 12 bases in the middle. The CDR3 is 13 amino acids. CDR1 and CDR2 from the germline V gene are SGDLS and YYNGEE.